A selection of T cell receptor beta chains follows, all from one sample in a study. TCRdb used MiXCR to reprocess the 5' RACE reads, holding one entry per CDR3 protein. This table has more than 55,000 distinct CDR3 sequences, less than 30% appearing once. The sequencing input was tumor-infiltrating Tregs sorted from the breast tumor. The receptor source for this set is a female donor with breast cancer. CDR3s include the opening cysteine and the closing phenylalanine or tryptophan. A D gene is named only where the DNA matches it firmly. Some rows mark clone size as missing; the rest say once, few, many or name a class of expanded clone.

v_gene,abundance,d_gene,j_gene,CDR3nt,CDR3aa
TRBV6-1,.,.,TRBJ1-6,TGTGCCAGCAACGATAGCCGGGGCAGTACCTCCTCAGCACCCCTCCACTTT,CASNDSRGSTSSAPLHF
TRBV6-1,.,.,TRBJ1-5,TGTGCCAGCACCCGAGGTCCTGGTGGCGGTCAGCCCCAGCATTTT,CASTRGPGGGQPQHF
TRBV6-2/TRBV6-3,.,.,TRBJ1-1,TGTGCCAGCAGTTACTCGGCGGGGGGGCCGGAGAACACTGAAGCTTTCTTT,CASSYSAGGPENTEAFF
TRBV7-3,few,.,TRBJ2-5,TGTGCCAGCAGCTTAACCCAGGGGACAAACCTATACTTC,CASSLTQGTNLYF
TRBV5-4,.,.,TRBJ1-2,TGTGCCAGCAGCCGGACGCGGGGGGAGAATGGCTACACCTTC,CASSRTRGENGYTF
TRBV10-3,.,TRBD1,TRBJ2-1,TGTGCCATCACCCTGACGGGACAGGGGTCTAGAGATGAGCAGTTCTTC,CAITLTGQGSRDEQFF
TRBV29-1,.,.,TRBJ2-7,TGCAGCGTTGTTGGGCAGCTCACCTCCTACGAGCAGTACTTC,CSVVGQLTSYEQYF
TRBV4-3,medium-sized,TRBD1,TRBJ2-2,TGCGCCAGCAGCCAAGAGACAGGGTGGAACACCGGGGAGCTGTTTTTT,CASSQETGWNTGELFF
TRBV20-1,many,.,TRBJ2-7,TGCAGTGCTAGTGAGGACGAGCAGTACTTC,CSASEDEQYF
TRBV5-1,few,TRBD2,TRBJ2-1,TGCGCCAGCAGCTTCGGGCTAGCGGGGTACAATGAGCAGTTCTTC,CASSFGLAGYNEQFF
TRBV4-1,many,.,TRBJ2-1,TGCGCCAGCAGCCAAGAAATTGGAGCTAGCTCCTACAATGAGCAGTTCTTC,CASSQEIGASSYNEQFF
TRBV7-9,few,.,TRBJ2-5,TGTGCCAGCAGCTTAGATCCTAAGGAGACCCAGTACTTC,CASSLDPKETQYF
TRBV20-1,.,TRBD1,TRBJ1-3,TGCAGTGCTAGAGATTTTGGGACAGGTATTAACATATATTTT,CSARDFGTGINIYF
TRBV5-4,.,TRBD1,TRBJ1-4,TGTGCCAGCAGCCGACAGGGAACTAATGAAAAACTGTTTTTT,CASSRQGTNEKLFF
TRBV20-1,.,.,TRBJ2-1,TGCAGTGCTAGTTGGCAGATGTACAATGAGCAGTTCTTC,CSASWQMYNEQFF
TRBV12-3/TRBV12-4,.,.,TRBJ2-1,TGTGCCAGCAGTTTCGGGGGACCTACATCCTACAATGAGCAGTTCTTC,CASSFGGPTSYNEQFF
TRBV20-1,few,.,TRBJ2-7,TGCAGTGCTAGTCCAAAGGGACTCGCTTACTACGAGCAGTACTTC,CSASPKGLAYYEQYF
TRBV18,few,.,TRBJ1-1,TGTGCCAGCTCACTACAACAGTTTAGGGGAGTGAACACTGAAGCTTTCTTT,CASSLQQFRGVNTEAFF
TRBV7-2,many,.,TRBJ1-6,TGTGCCAGCAGCTGGGCAGGGGACGATTCACCCCTCCACTTT,CASSWAGDDSPLHF
TRBV12-3/TRBV12-4,.,.,TRBJ1-2,TGTGCCAGCAGTTTTTTGGGGTATGGCTACACCTTC,CASSFLGYGYTF
TRBV4-1,.,TRBD1,TRBJ1-2,TGCGCCAGCAGCCAAGAAACAGGGGACTATGGCTACACCTTC,CASSQETGDYGYTF
TRBV28,.,TRBD2,TRBJ2-5,TGTGCCAGCAGTTTGTTAGCGGGAGGGCCGGAGACCCAGTACTTC,CASSLLAGGPETQYF
TRBV7-2,medium-sized,.,TRBJ2-7,TGTGCCAGCAGCTTAAGGTCTTCGCCCTACGAGCAGTACTTC,CASSLRSSPYEQYF
TRBV20-1,.,TRBD1,TRBJ2-7,TGCAGTGCTCCTGACAGGGCCACCTACGAGCAGTACTTC,CSAPDRATYEQYF
TRBV11-2,.,TRBD1,TRBJ1-5,TGTGCCAACAGCCCCGGACAGGGTCATCAGCCCCAGCATTTT,CANSPGQGHQPQHF
TRBV5-1,once,.,TRBJ1-1,TGCGCCAGCAGCTTGGAAGGTTTCGGCGGGAACACTGAAGCTTTCTTT,CASSLEGFGGNTEAFF
TRBV7-2,.,TRBD2,TRBJ2-3,TGTGCCAGCACTAGACTAGCGGGATACGTTGATACGCAGTATTTT,CASTRLAGYVDTQYF
TRBV7-8,few,.,TRBJ1-5,TGTGCCAGCAGCTTATTGGGGGGCAGGGTGGATCAGCCCCAGCATTTT,CASSLLGGRVDQPQHF
TRBV5-1,.,TRBD2,TRBJ2-1,TGCGCCAGCAGCTTGGAGCCTAGCGGGGGTTCCTACAATGAGCAGTTCTTC,CASSLEPSGGSYNEQFF
TRBV2,.,.,TRBJ1-2,TGTGCCAGCAGCCCGGAAGACAACAACTATGGCTACACCTTC,CASSPEDNNYGYTF
TRBV6-5,.,.,TRBJ1-2,TGTGCCAGCAAGTGGGGGACGGCCTATGGCTACACCTTC,CASKWGTAYGYTF
TRBV7-2,few,.,TRBJ1-5,TGTGCCAGCAGCTTAGGGTATAACCAGCCCCAGCATTTT,CASSLGYNQPQHF
TRBV20-1,few,.,TRBJ1-5,TGCAGTGCTAGAGAGGGGAGCAATCAGCCCCAGCATTTT,CSAREGSNQPQHF
TRBV7-2,.,.,TRBJ1-5,TGTGCCAGCAGCTTATACACTACCGGCGGTCAGCCCCAGCATTTT,CASSLYTTGGQPQHF
TRBV5-1,few,.,TRBJ1-1,TGCGCCAGCAGCTTGACAATGAACACTGAAGCTTTCTTT,CASSLTMNTEAFF
TRBV28,.,TRBD1,TRBJ2-7,TGTGCCAGCAGTCTTCCGGGACAGGGGGTCGAGCAGTACTTC,CASSLPGQGVEQYF
TRBV12-3/TRBV12-4,.,.,TRBJ2-5,TGTGCCAGCAGTCGACCCCGGGGGGCAAAAGAGACCCAGTACTTC,CASSRPRGAKETQYF
TRBV7-3,.,.,TRBJ2-7,TGTGCCAGCAGCTTAAGGTGGGGGGCTGGAGAGCAGTACTTC,CASSLRWGAGEQYF
TRBV7-2,.,.,TRBJ1-4,TGTGCCAGTCTTGCGGGACCTAATGAAAAACTGTTTTTT,CASLAGPNEKLFF
TRBV5-1,few,TRBD1,TRBJ2-7,TGCGCCAGCAGGTTGGGGACCGACAGGGTATACGAGCAGTACTTC,CASRLGTDRVYEQYF
TRBV4-1,many,.,TRBJ2-5,TGCGCCAGCAGCCAAAGGGGGATAACGCAAGAGACCCAGTACTTC,CASSQRGITQETQYF
TRBV6-2/TRBV6-3,few,.,TRBJ2-7,TGTGCCAGCAGTTACTTCGGGGTGTCCTACGAGCAGTACTTC,CASSYFGVSYEQYF
TRBV7-8,many,TRBD2,TRBJ2-7,TGTGCCAGCAGCTTCGCCGGGGGGGAGCAGTACTTC,CASSFAGGEQYF
TRBV6-5,.,.,TRBJ1-1,TGTGCCAGCAGCCTATGCAGCACTGGAGCTTTCTTT,CASSLCSTGAFF
TRBV29-1,many,.,TRBJ2-3,TGCAGCGCTGGGAATAGGGGGGCAACAGATACGCAGTATTTT,CSAGNRGATDTQYF
TRBV29-1,.,.,TRBJ2-2,TGCAGCGCTCAGGGACCCTCGAACACCGGGGAGCTGTTTTTT,CSAQGPSNTGELFF